These T cell receptor beta chains were read from a single sample in a study of blood T cell repertoires in COVID-19. TCRdb's table, derived via immunoSEQ multiplex PCR, lists solely in-frame clones and lacks some. The table records more than 95,000 clones, approximately 89% of them present only once. Specimen: peripheral blood. The receptors were gathered from an elderly woman in a cohort sampled during active COVID-19. Both conserved end residues are part of each CDR3. The order of the fields is CDR3 DNA, CDR3 protein, J gene, D gene, clone size, V gene. The D gene is left open where the match is weak. Clone size is stated in some rows and not others, as once, few, many or a class when expanded.

CDR3 DNA: TGTGCCAGCAGTGACCGGACTAGCCGGGGCACCTACGAGCAGTACTTC
CDR3 protein: CASSDRTSRGTYEQYF
J gene: TRBJ2-7
D gene: TRBD2
clone size: -
V gene: TRBV28

CDR3 DNA: TGTGCCAGCAGCGTTGGGGGGGCAGCTGAAGCTTTCTTT
CDR3 protein: CASSVGGAAEAFF
J gene: TRBJ1-1
D gene: -
clone size: -
V gene: TRBV9

CDR3 DNA: TGTGCCAGCAGCGTAGATCCCACCGCCCGGACTGACAACGGAGGCTACACCTTC
CDR3 protein: CASSVDPTARTDNGGYTF
J gene: TRBJ1-2
D gene: -
clone size: -
V gene: TRBV9

CDR3 DNA: TGTGCCAGCATTTGGGGGGGTTTTACAGATACGCAGTATTTT
CDR3 protein: CASIWGGFTDTQYF
J gene: TRBJ2-3
D gene: TRBD2
clone size: -
V gene: TRBV6-5

CDR3 DNA: TGTGCCAGCAGCGATTTTGGGGGGGCTTACAATGAGCAGTTCTTC
CDR3 protein: CASSDFGGAYNEQFF
J gene: TRBJ2-1
D gene: -
clone size: -
V gene: TRBV5-4

CDR3 DNA: TGTGCCTGGAGTCCCCTCGGTGCCGGTGAGCAGTTCTTC
CDR3 protein: CAWSPLGAGEQFF
J gene: TRBJ2-1
D gene: -
clone size: once
V gene: TRBV30

CDR3 DNA: TGTGCCATCAGTGACGCTCCAGATGGCTACACCTTC
CDR3 protein: CAISDAPDGYTF
J gene: TRBJ1-2
D gene: -
clone size: -
V gene: TRBV10-3

CDR3 DNA: TGTGCCAGTAGTGGCTCTGATAGCGGAACTCGAACCTACAATGAGCAGTTCTTC
CDR3 protein: CASSGSDSGTRTYNEQFF
J gene: TRBJ2-1
D gene: -
clone size: -
V gene: TRBV19

CDR3 DNA: TGTGCCAGCAGCGGTAGGGGACTAGCGGAGACCGGGGAGACCCAGTACTTC
CDR3 protein: CASSGRGLAETGETQYF
J gene: TRBJ2-5
D gene: TRBD2
clone size: -
V gene: TRBV11-3

CDR3 DNA: TGCGCCAGCAGTGAACAGGCGACGAACACTGAAGCTTTCTTT
CDR3 protein: CASSEQATNTEAFF
J gene: TRBJ1-1
D gene: -
clone size: -
V gene: TRBV10-1

CDR3 DNA: TGTGCCAGCAGCTTATTATACGGGATCCAAGAGACCCAGTACTTC
CDR3 protein: CASSLLYGIQETQYF
J gene: TRBJ2-5
D gene: -
clone size: -
V gene: TRBV5-6